These T cell receptor beta chains were read from a single sample in a study of shared clonotypes between healthy human individuals. Data came from immunoSEQ multiplex PCR; TCRdb stores just in-frame clones and leaves some out. This table holds roughly 400,000 clones, 90% to 97% found once. Sequences were obtained from memory CD8+ T cells sorted from blood. These receptors came from a man aged 25-40 years in good health. CDR3s include the opening cysteine and the closing phenylalanine or tryptophan. A D gene is named only where the DNA matches it firmly. Not all rows give a size; the values are once, few, many and, for expanded clones, a class.

J	length	size	D	V	CDR3	DNA
TRBJ2-3	12	NA	NA	TRBV5-1	CASSLRGDTQYF	TGCGCCAGCAGCTTGAGGGGGGATACGCAGTATTTT
TRBJ1-2	15	NA	NA	TRBV5-1	CASSFRDGTNYGYTF	TGCGCCAGCAGCTTCCGGGACGGTACTAACTATGGCTACACCTTC
TRBJ2-3	15	NA	TRBD2	TRBV27	CASSRLATVPDTQYF	TGTGCCAGCAGTAGACTAGCAACGGTCCCCGATACGCAGTATTTT
TRBJ2-1	14	NA	NA	TRBV18	CASSPPGLSDEQFF	TGTGCCAGCTCACCACCCGGACTTTCCGATGAGCAGTTCTTC
TRBJ2-7	12	NA	NA	TRBV2	CATGDSTYEQYF	TGTGCCACCGGAGACTCGACTTACGAGCAGTACTTC
TRBJ2-1	15	NA	NA	TRBV30	CAWGSLGSSYNEQFF	TGTGCCTGGGGTTCCTTGGGTAGCTCCTACAATGAGCAGTTCTTC
TRBJ2-3	14	NA	TRBD1	TRBV30	CAWSVRGGADTQYF	TGTGCCTGGAGTGTACGAGGGGGCGCAGATACGCAGTATTTT
TRBJ2-3	15	NA	NA	TRBV14	CASQPMGFGTDTQYF	TGTGCCAGTCAGCCAATGGGATTCGGCACAGATACGCAGTATTTT
TRBJ2-5	9	NA	NA	TRBV20-1	CSASETQYF	TGCAGTGCTTCAGAGACCCAGTACTTC
TRBJ1-5	17	NA	TRBD1	TRBV27	CASTRDRGRGPNQPQHF	TGTGCCAGCACCCGGGACAGGGGGCGGGGGCCCAATCAGCCCCAGCATTTT
TRBJ2-7	12	NA	NA	TRBV6-1	CASRGSTYEQYF	TGTGCCAGCAGGGGGTCGACCTACGAGCAGTACTTC
TRBJ2-7	15	NA	TRBD2	TRBV4-1	CASSQVSGEYYEQYF	TGCGCCAGCAGCCAAGTGAGCGGGGAATACTACGAGCAGTACTTC
TRBJ1-1	12	NA	NA	TRBV6-1	CASRGVNTEAFF	TGTGCCAGTCGTGGGGTGAACACTGAAGCTTTCTTT
TRBJ2-3	13	once	NA	TRBV10-1	CASPGQSTDTQYF	TGCGCCAGTCCGGGACAAAGCACAGATACGCAGTATTTT
TRBJ1-1	11	NA	NA	TRBV14	CASSPGTRAFF	TGTGCCAGCAGCCCGGGGACGAGAGCTTTCTTT
TRBJ1-2	18	NA	NA	TRBV11-2	CASSLAWRKKDRPYGYTF	TGTGCCAGCAGCTTAGCTTGGAGGAAGAAGGACAGACCCTATGGCTACACCTTC
TRBJ2-2	16	NA	TRBD1	TRBV5-1	CASSGMWDRVTGELFF	TGCGCCAGCAGCGGAATGTGGGACAGGGTAACCGGGGAGCTGTTTTTT
TRBJ2-7	14	once	NA	TRBV6-5	CASSFHGGTYEQYF	TGTGCCAGCAGTTTCCACGGAGGAACTTACGAGCAGTACTTC
TRBJ2-5	15	once	NA	TRBV9	CASSVVEWGQETQYF	TGTGCCAGCAGCGTAGTGGAATGGGGCCAAGAGACCCAGTACTTC
TRBJ2-7	15	NA	TRBD1	TRBV6-1	CASAGGWTGKAEQYF	TGTGCCAGCGCCGGGGGATGGACAGGGAAGGCCGAGCAGTACTTC
TRBJ1-5	14	NA	TRBD1	TRBV28	CASSEGADNQPQHF	TGTGCCAGCAGTGAGGGGGCAGACAATCAGCCCCAGCATTTT
TRBJ2-3	13	NA	NA	TRBV18	CASSPLSTDTQYF	TGTGCCAGCTCACCATTGTCGACAGATACGCAGTATTTT
TRBJ2-5	16	NA	NA	TRBV4-2	CASSQDKGGRQETQYF	TGTGCCAGCAGCCAAGATAAAGGTGGGAGGCAAGAGACCCAGTACTTC
TRBJ2-7	13	NA	NA	TRBV5-6	CASSLLRGYEQYF	TGTGCCAGCAGCTTGCTCAGGGGATACGAGCAGTACTTC
TRBJ2-7	15	NA	TRBD2	TRBV7-9	CASSLGRRGGDEQYF	TGTGCCAGCAGCTTAGGCCGCCGGGGAGGGGACGAGCAGTACTTC
TRBJ2-7	11	once	NA	TRBV2	CASREDRLQYF	TGTGCCAGCAGGGAAGACAGGTTACAGTACTTC
TRBJ2-5	16	NA	TRBD1	TRBV5-1	CASSLPPTGIQETQYF	TGCGCCAGCAGCCTTCCTCCGACAGGGATCCAAGAGACCCAGTACTTC
TRBJ2-2	14	NA	NA	TRBV28	CASSPRSNTGELFF	TGTGCCAGCAGCCCTAGGTCGAACACCGGGGAGCTGTTTTTT
TRBJ1-4	13	once	NA	TRBV7-9	CASSRTTNEKLFF	TGTGCCAGCAGTCGAACAACTAATGAAAAACTGTTTTTT
TRBJ1-4	16	NA	NA	TRBV10-3	CAIPLRGPLEGEKLFF	TGTGCCATACCCCTCAGGGGCCCTTTAGAGGGTGAAAAACTGTTTTTT
TRBJ2-7	16	NA	TRBD2	TRBV18	CASSPRSRERSYEQYF	TGTGCCAGCTCACCAAGATCGCGGGAGCGTTCCTACGAGCAGTACTTC
TRBJ2-7	13	once	NA	TRBV28	CASGRLPTYEQYF	TGTGCCAGCGGAAGACTGCCGACCTACGAGCAGTACTTC
TRBJ2-1	15	NA	NA	TRBV10-3	CASCEGGGGMGWQFF	TGTGCCAGCTGCGAGGGGGGAGGCGGTATGGGTTGGCAGTTCTTC
TRBJ2-2	15	once	TRBD1	TRBV10-1	CASSVGQGRAGELFF	TGCGCCAGCAGCGTGGGACAGGGTAGAGCCGGGGAGCTGTTTTTT
TRBJ2-7	13	once	TRBD2	TRBV28	CASSSTGGFEQYF	TGTGCCAGCAGTTCGACGGGGGGGTTCGAGCAGTACTTC
TRBJ2-2	14	NA	TRBD1	TRBV5-1	CASSLDRATGELFF	TGCGCCAGCAGCCTCGACAGGGCCACCGGGGAGCTGTTTTTT
TRBJ2-1	14	once	TRBD2	TRBV10-3	CASRGAGPSDEQFF	TGTGCCTCGCGGGGGGCGGGACCATCGGATGAGCAGTTCTTC
TRBJ1-3	15	NA	NA	TRBV7-9	CASRPTRSSGNTIYF	TGTGCCAGCAGACCTACCCGTAGCTCTGGAAACACCATATATTTT
TRBJ2-5	13	NA	TRBD2	TRBV11-3	CASSPLREGPQYF	TGTGCCAGCAGCCCCCTCCGGGAGGGCCCCCAGTACTTC
TRBJ2-1	14	NA	NA	TRBV9	CASSVTGRENEQFF	TGTGCCAGCAGCGTAACAGGGCGGGAGAATGAGCAGTTCTTC
TRBJ2-2	16	NA	NA	TRBV5-1	CASSPTRTENTGELFF	TGCGCCAGCAGCCCGACGCGGACGGAGAACACCGGGGAGCTGTTTTTT
TRBJ2-1	13	NA	TRBD2	TRBV28	CRSSGREYNEQFF	TGTCGCTCTAGCGGGAGGGAATACAATGAGCAGTTCTTC
TRBJ2-2	18	NA	TRBD2	TRBV5-4	CASSLNTGTIYNTGELFF	TGTGCCAGCAGCTTGAACACCGGGACTATTTACAACACCGGGGAGCTGTTTTTT
TRBJ2-7	15	NA	TRBD2	TRBV7-9	CASSSGTSGSYEQYF	TGTGCCAGCAGCTCCGGGACTAGCGGCTCCTACGAGCAGTACTTC
TRBJ1-2	15	NA	TRBD1	TRBV28	CASSFGDRGLYGYTF	TGTGCCAGCAGTTTTGGGGACAGAGGGCTTTATGGCTACACCTTC
TRBJ2-1	16	NA	NA	TRBV5-1	CASSFSRDRAGNEQFF	TGCGCCAGCAGCTTTTCAAGGGACCGGGCGGGCAATGAGCAGTTCTTC
TRBJ1-5	15	NA	NA	TRBV19	CASSPILREGEPQHF	TGTGCCAGTAGTCCAATTTTGAGGGAAGGGGAGCCCCAGCATTTT
TRBJ1-1	10	NA	NA	TRBV30	CAWRQVAAFF	TGTGCCTGGAGACAGGTGGCAGCTTTCTTT
TRBJ2-5	14	NA	NA	TRBV7-9	CASSLQVTQETQYF	TGTGCCAGCAGCTTACAGGTTACTCAAGAGACCCAGTACTTC
TRBJ2-4	13	NA	TRBD1	TRBV27	CASSTRTGYIQYF	TGTGCCAGCAGTACTCGGACAGGGTACATTCAGTACTTC
TRBJ1-1	11	NA	NA	TRBV30	CAWSVYIEAFF	TGTGCCTGGAGTGTATACATTGAAGCTTTCTTT
TRBJ1-2	14	NA	NA	TRBV27	CASSFGGRGYGYTF	TGTGCCAGCAGTTTTGGGGGACGGGGCTATGGCTACACCTTC
TRBJ2-4	18	NA	TRBD1	TRBV7-9	CASSSLTGKVRTKNIQYF	TGTGCCAGCAGCAGCCTGACAGGGAAGGTTAGAACCAAAAACATTCAGTACTTC
TRBJ1-1	14	NA	NA	TRBV5-1	CASSLAGGNTEAFF	TGCGCCAGCAGCTTGGCCGGTGGGAACACTGAAGCTTTCTTT